Shown below are 17 T cell receptor beta chains from a single sample sequenced in a study of T cell responses to AZD1222 COVID-19 vaccine. Sequenced by immunoSEQ multiplex PCR; TCRdb stores in-frame clones only, minus some. The table lists around 100,000 clones, about 87% of them singletons. The sequencing here drew on peripheral blood, taken on day 0 of AZD1222 vaccination. The receptors shown here come from an adult in good health.

The chain is built from TRBV6-7 and TRBJ2-7; 7 nucleotides align to TRBD1. TRBV6-7 is annotated as an ORF whose role is uncertain. The CDR3 has 16 amino acids. Trimming removed 6 bases from V and 1 base from J; junction bases left unmatched: 12. Here the CDR3 DNA reads TGTGCCAGCAGGCCGGCCGGGACAGAATCTTCCTACGAGCAGTACTTC. Amino acid sequence: CASRPAGTESSYEQYF.

This clone was observed once. The chain employs TRBV5-1 and TRBJ1-4, with D possibly matching TRBD1 (6 bases). The germline V and J ends were trimmed by 4 bases and 7 bases, with 14 bases remaining between them. The germline CDR1 and CDR2 sequences are SGHRS and YFSETQ. The CDR3 has 14 residues. CDR3 bases: TGCGCCAGCAGCCCTCGGGCAGGGGTTGAAAAACTGTTTTTT. This codes for CASSPRAGVEKLFF.

V usage is TRBV7-2 and J usage is TRBJ2-3; D uncertain. Germline CDR1 is SGHTA and CDR2 is FQGNSA. The V and J ends lost 7 bases and 2 bases respectively, with 16 bases between them. This CDR3 contains 15 residues. CDR3 DNA: TGTGCCAGCACACTCGGGTCTATCCTCACAGATACGCAGTATTTT. Amino acids: CASTLGSILTDTQYF.

The CDR3 DNA sequence: TGCGCCAGCAGCTTCGTTGGGTTGACTGAAGCTTTCTTT. Translating it yields CASSFVGLTEAFF. The rearrangement uses TRBV5-1 and TRBJ1-1; D unclear. CDR3 length: 13 amino acids. The V end lost 2 bases, the J end lost 5 bases, and 10 bases lay between the germline ends. Germline V gene lookup returns CDR1 SGHRS and CDR2 YFSETQ.

This CDR3 is CAWSVQATGGGYTF. The DNA of the CDR3 is TGTGCCTGGAGTGTACAGGCGACAGGGGGGGGCTACACCTTC. This rearrangement joins TRBV30 to TRBJ1-2, with TRBD1 identical over 9 bases. The V and J ends lost 0 bases and 8 bases, in that order; junction bases with no gene match: 7. The length of the CDR3 is 14 residues. Per germline, CDR1 GTSNPN and CDR2 SVGIG (reference sequence).

This chain joins TRBV7-2 and TRBJ1-3; D call uncertain. The CDR3 spans 17 residues. V was pared by 5 bases and J by 0 bases, with 17 bases between. The germline V gene has CDR1 SGHTA and CDR2 FQGNSA. The CDR3 nucleotides are TGTGCCAGCAGCAACGAGTGGGCAGCGAGCTCTGGAAACACCATATATTTT. Protein product: CASSNEWAASSGNTIYF.

This clone was picked up a small number of times. V is TRBV5-1 and J is TRBJ2-2; TRBD2 matches at 13 bases. Germline-derived CDR1 and CDR2 are SGHRS and YFSETQ. The CDR3 has 15 residues. V shed 7 bases, J shed 5 bases, and the junction held 5 bases outside the gene matches. In DNA, the CDR3 is TGCGCCAGCCAGACTAGCGGGGGGAGAACCGGGGAGCTGTTTTTT. It codes for CASQTSGGRTGELFF.

The chain joins TRBV6-5 to TRBJ1-5; D uncertain. V dropped 5 bases and J dropped 9 bases, with 11 bases sitting between them. Germline-derived CDR1 and CDR2 are MNHEY and SVGAGI. The CDR3 is 12 residues long. CDR3 sequence (DNA): TGTGCCAGCAGTCAATGGGATGGGCCCCAGCATTTT. Translation gives CASSQWDGPQHF.

This clone came up a few times. J is TRBJ1-4 and V is TRBV18, with D uncertain. V dropped 3 bases and J dropped 4 bases, with 12 bases sitting between them. CDR3 length: 15 amino acids. From germline, CDR1 is KGHSH and CDR2 LQKENI. CDR3 DNA sequence: TGTGCCAGCTCACCGAACTCTAACAGTAATGAAAAACTGTTTTTT. Residues: CASSPNSNSNEKLFF.

The rearrangement links TRBV18 to TRBJ1-1; D possibly corresponds to TRBD1 (6 bases). Germline V gene lookup returns CDR1 KGHSH and CDR2 LQKENI. The ends were cut back, 1 base at V and 7 bases at J, with 13 bases in the middle. This CDR3 is 14 amino acids long. CDR3 in amino acids: CASSPRSRGLEAFF. DNA of the CDR3: TGTGCCAGCTCACCACGAAGCAGGGGCCTTGAAGCTTTCTTT.

This sequence joins TRBV6-2 or TRBV6-3 and TRBJ2-3; possible D gene TRBD2, 7 bases. With 2 bases removed from V and 4 bases from J, the gap between germline ends came to 10 bases. The CDR3 consists of 14 residues. Germline CDR1 reads MNHEY; CDR2 reads SVGEGT. The CDR3 DNA sequence: TGTGCCAGCAGTTACGCGGGGGCCGCAGATACGCAGTATTTT. It is translated as CASSYAGAADTQYF.

The V and J genes are TRBV18 and TRBJ1-1, with D possibly being TRBD1 (5 bases). In germline, CDR1 is KGHSH, CDR2 LQKENI. Between the trimmed V and J ends, which lost 3 bases and 3 bases, there was a span of 14 bases. The CDR3 is 15 amino acids. Here the CDR3 reads CASSPQLSGHTEAFF. The DNA for the CDR3 is TGTGCCAGCTCACCGCAGCTCTCAGGGCACACTGAAGCTTTCTTT. Drawing the rest from reference TRBV18 and TRBJ1-1, the complete variable domain is NAGVMQNPRHLVRRRGQEARLRCSPMKGHSHVYWYRQLPEEGLKFMVYLQKENIIDESGMPKERFSAEFPKEGPSILRIQQVVRGDSAAYFCASSPQLSGHTEAFFGQGTRLTVV.

The rearrangement links TRBV5-5 to TRBJ2-5, with D perhaps matching TRBD2 (5 bases). There are 14 residues in the CDR3. Germline assignment: CDR1 SGHKS and CDR2 YYEKEE (reference sequence). Trimming shortened V by 0 bases and J by 5 bases, and 11 bases separated the two germline ends. The CDR3 spells CASSLAGVVETQYF. CDR3 nucleotide sequence: TGTGCCAGCAGCTTGGCCGGGGTTGTTGAGACCCAGTACTTC.

This chain links TRBV6-2 or TRBV6-3 with TRBJ2-2; D is possibly TRBD2 (7 bases). This CDR3 is 14 amino acids long. V lost 4 bases to trimming and J lost 4 bases, with 10 bases between them. Germline loops: CDR1 MNHEY, CDR2 SVGEGT. Written as DNA, the CDR3 is TGTGCCAGCAGTTTGGGGGGGGCCACCGGGGAGCTGTTTTTT. Translation gives CASSLGGATGELFF.

Worth noting for this clone: Other DNA sequences of this sample code for an identical CDR3. V is TRBV6-2 or TRBV6-3 and J is TRBJ2-7; D might be TRBD1 or TRBD2, each matching 6 bases. With 0 bases removed from V and 1 base from J, the gap between germline ends came to 10 bases. The CDR3 is 15 amino acids. CDR1 and CDR2 from the germline V gene are MNHEY and SVGEGT. CDR3 loop: CASSYSRGGSYEQYF. Here the CDR3 DNA reads TGTGCCAGCAGTTACTCGAGAGGGGGGTCCTACGAGCAGTACTTC.

This chain uses TRBV18 with TRBJ2-5; D perhaps matches TRBD2 (5 bases). CDR1 and CDR2 from the germline V gene are KGHSH and LQKENI. Deletions cut 2 bases from V and 2 bases from J, with 12 bases between. This CDR3 has 15 residues. CDR3 in DNA: TGTGCCAGCTCACCAAGAATCGGGATTCAAGAGACCCAGTACTTC. It translates to CASSPRIGIQETQYF.

This sequence joins TRBV5-6 and TRBJ1-5; D is perhaps TRBD1 (5 bases). Trimming cost V 4 bases and J 7 bases, with 18 bases left between them. The V gene's germline CDR1 is SGHDT and CDR2 YYEEEE. The CDR3 is 15 amino acids. CDR3 DNA sequence: TGTGCCAGCAGCCGCGGAGTTGGGGGTTGGCAGCCCCAGCATTTT. Its protein is CASSRGVGGWQPQHF. The variable domain in full, completed from reference TRBV5-6 and TRBJ1-5, reads DAGVTQSPTHLIKTRGQQVTLRCSPKSGHDTVSWYQQALGQGPQFIFQYYEEEERQRGNFPDRFSGHQFPNYSSELNVNALLLGDSALYLCASSRGVGGWQPQHFGDGTRLSIL.